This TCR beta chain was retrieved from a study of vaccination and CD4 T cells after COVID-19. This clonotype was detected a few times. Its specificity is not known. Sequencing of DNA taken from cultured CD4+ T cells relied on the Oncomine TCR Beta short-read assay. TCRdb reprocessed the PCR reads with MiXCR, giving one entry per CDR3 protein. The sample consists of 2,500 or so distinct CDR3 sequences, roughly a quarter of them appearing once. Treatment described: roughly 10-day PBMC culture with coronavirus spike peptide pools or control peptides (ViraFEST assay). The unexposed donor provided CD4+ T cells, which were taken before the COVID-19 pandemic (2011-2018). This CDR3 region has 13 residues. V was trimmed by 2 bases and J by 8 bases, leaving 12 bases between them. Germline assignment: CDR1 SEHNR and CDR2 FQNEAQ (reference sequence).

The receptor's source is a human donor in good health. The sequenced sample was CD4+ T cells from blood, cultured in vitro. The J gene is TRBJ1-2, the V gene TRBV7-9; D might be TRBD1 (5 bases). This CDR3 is CASSLFGGAGYTF. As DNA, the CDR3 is TGTGCCAGCAGCTTATTTGGGGGTGCCGGCTACACCTTC.